Listed below are T cell receptor beta chains from one sample, sequenced in a study of CD4 T cells in relation to SARS-CoV-2 and coronaviruses. Produced via immunoSEQ multiplex PCR; TCRdb's table is partial and in-frame only. The sample holds around 65,000 clones, 85% to 90% seen once. Sequencing input: memory CD4+ T cells from PBMCs. These receptors were collected from a human donor in good health. The CDR3 runs from the conserved cysteine through the conserved F or W. D genes are given only for firm matches. Clone size appears in some rows only: once, few, many, or a class for an expanded clone.

V: TRBV3-1/TRBV3-2; size: .; J: TRBJ1-1; length: 16; D: TRBD1; DNA: TGTGCCAGCAGCCAACTTCAGGGGGTTGGTAACACTGAAGCTTTCTTT; CDR3: CASSQLQGVGNTEAFF
V: TRBV2; size: .; J: TRBJ1-2; length: 12; D: .; DNA: TGTGCCAGCAGTGAACGCCTGGACGGCTACACCTTC; CDR3: CASSERLDGYTF
V: TRBV12-3/TRBV12-4; size: once; J: TRBJ2-5; length: 13; D: .; DNA: TGTGCCAGCAGTGCCCGGGTTCAAGAGACCCAGTACTTC; CDR3: CASSARVQETQYF
V: TRBV2; size: .; J: TRBJ2-6; length: 16; D: .; DNA: TGTGCCAGCAGTGAACAGGCCCGGGGTGGGGCCAACGTCCTGACTTTC; CDR3: CASSEQARGGANVLTF
V: TRBV19; size: .; J: TRBJ1-3; length: 16; D: .; DNA: TGTGCCAGTAGTTCCGGGACTGCAACCTCTGGAAACACCATATATTTT; CDR3: CASSSGTATSGNTIYF
V: TRBV18; size: .; J: TRBJ1-6; length: 16; D: TRBD1; DNA: TGTGCCAGCTCGCAAGACAGGGGGCTGGTCGGGTCACCCCTCCACTTT; CDR3: CASSQDRGLVGSPLHF
V: TRBV5-6; size: few; J: TRBJ1-5; length: 17; D: TRBD1; DNA: TGTGCCAGCAGCTTGTTTCAGGGGGCTCTAGTAGTTCAGCCCCAGCATTTT; CDR3: CASSLFQGALVVQPQHF
V: TRBV7-3; size: .; J: TRBJ2-2; length: 15; D: .; DNA: TGTGCCAGCAGCTCCGGACCCTCGAACACCGGGGAGCTGTTTTTT; CDR3: CASSSGPSNTGELFF
V: TRBV5-6; size: once; J: TRBJ2-5; length: 14; D: TRBD1; DNA: TGTGCCAGCAGCTTGTGGACAGGGGTGGAGACCCAGTACTTC; CDR3: CASSLWTGVETQYF
V: TRBV5-1; size: .; J: TRBJ1-2; length: 14; D: .; DNA: TGCGCCAGCAGCTTGGAGAGCCCTAACTATGGCTACACCTTC; CDR3: CASSLESPNYGYTF
V: TRBV5-4; size: .; J: TRBJ1-4; length: 14; D: .; DNA: TGTGCCAGCAGCCGAGGACAGCCTAATGAAAAACTGTTTTTT; CDR3: CASSRGQPNEKLFF
V: TRBV11-2; size: .; J: TRBJ2-4; length: 14; D: TRBD2; DNA: TGTGCCAGTCGGCGGGGGGCTTTCGAAAACATTCAGTACTTC; CDR3: CASRRGAFENIQYF
V: TRBV28; size: .; J: TRBJ2-5; length: 18; D: TRBD2; DNA: TGTGCCAGCAGTTCCGCCGGCCTACTAGCGGGGGGGCGTGAGACCCAGTACTTC; CDR3: CASSSAGLLAGGRETQYF
V: TRBV2; size: once; J: TRBJ2-7; length: 14; D: TRBD2; DNA: TGTGCCAGCAGTGAAACGGGAGGGCGGGACGAGCAGTACTTC; CDR3: CASSETGGRDEQYF
V: TRBV2; size: .; J: TRBJ1-1; length: 13; D: .; DNA: TGTGCCAGCAGTGTTATTAGGCAGGGTGAAGCTTTCTTT; CDR3: CASSVIRQGEAFF
V: TRBV27; size: few; J: TRBJ2-2; length: 15; D: .; DNA: TGTGCCAGCAGTTTAATCCAGGGATCGTTCGGGGAGCTGTTTTTT; CDR3: CASSLIQGSFGELFF
V: TRBV25-1; size: .; J: TRBJ1-3; length: 12; D: .; DNA: TGTGCCAGCTCAGGAGATGGAAACACCATATATTTT; CDR3: CASSGDGNTIYF
V: TRBV11-3; size: .; J: TRBJ2-1; length: 15; D: .; DNA: TGTGCCAGCAGCTTAGGACCAGCGACCTACAATGAGCAGTTCTTC; CDR3: CASSLGPATYNEQFF
V: TRBV6-6; size: .; J: TRBJ1-5; length: 15; D: TRBD1; DNA: TGTGCCAGCAGTTACTCAGGGGGCAGCGATCAGCCCCAGCATTTT; CDR3: CASSYSGGSDQPQHF
V: TRBV5-1; size: .; J: TRBJ2-5; length: 17; D: TRBD2; DNA: TGCGCCAGCAGCATAAGGCCCCTAGCGGGAGTAGGGGAGACCCAGTACTTC; CDR3: CASSIRPLAGVGETQYF
V: TRBV6-2/TRBV6-3; size: .; J: TRBJ2-7; length: 17; D: TRBD2; DNA: TGTGCCAGCAGTCCGAATCCTAGCGGGAGTGCGAACTACGAGCAGTACTTC; CDR3: CASSPNPSGSANYEQYF
V: TRBV9; size: few; J: TRBJ1-1; length: 13; D: .; DNA: TGTGCCAGCAGCGTGCAGGGGAACACTGAAGCTTTCTTT; CDR3: CASSVQGNTEAFF
V: TRBV5-1; size: .; J: TRBJ2-3; length: 15; D: TRBD1; DNA: TGCGCCAGCAGCTTGTACGGGACAGGGCCAGATACGCAGTATTTT; CDR3: CASSLYGTGPDTQYF
V: TRBV7-2; size: few; J: TRBJ1-6; length: 16; D: TRBD1; DNA: TGTGCCAGCAGCTTAGCGGGAGGGACAGGGTATTCACCCCTCCACTTT; CDR3: CASSLAGGTGYSPLHF
V: TRBV5-4; size: .; J: TRBJ2-7; length: 14; D: .; DNA: TGTGCCAGCAGCTACGAATCCAGATCCTACGAGCAGTACTTC; CDR3: CASSYESRSYEQYF
V: TRBV19; size: .; J: TRBJ1-5; length: 16; D: TRBD1; DNA: TGTGCCAGTAGTGACAGGACAGGTATCAGCAATCAGCCCCAGCATTTT; CDR3: CASSDRTGISNQPQHF
V: TRBV18; size: .; J: TRBJ2-5; length: 16; D: .; DNA: TGTGCCAGCTCACCACCGTCTGCCTCGTATCAAGAGACCCAGTACTTC; CDR3: CASSPPSASYQETQYF
V: TRBV29-1; size: few; J: TRBJ1-2; length: 16; D: TRBD1; DNA: TGCAGCGTTACACAGATGACGACAGGGGGAAGAAGTGGCTACACCTTC; CDR3: CSVTQMTTGGRSGYTF
V: TRBV5-6; size: .; J: TRBJ1-1; length: 17; D: .; DNA: TGTGCCAGCAGCCCCACCCGGGGCAGGGAGGGGTGGACTGAAGCTTTCTTT; CDR3: CASSPTRGREGWTEAFF
V: TRBV7-9; size: once; J: TRBJ2-2; length: 15; D: .; DNA: TGTGCCAGCAGCAAAGGCAGGGACGTAACCGGGGAGCTGTTTTTT; CDR3: CASSKGRDVTGELFF
V: TRBV3-1/TRBV3-2; size: once; J: TRBJ1-2; length: 16; D: .; DNA: TGTGCCAGCAGCCCTCAAGCGAAGACAGGAGAAAGTGGCTACACCTTC; CDR3: CASSPQAKTGESGYTF
V: TRBV6-5; size: .; J: TRBJ2-1; length: 14; D: TRBD2; DNA: TGTGCCAGCAGTTTCGGGTCGGGGGGGAATGAGCAGTTCTTC; CDR3: CASSFGSGGNEQFF
V: TRBV21-1; size: .; J: TRBJ2-5; length: 17; D: .; DNA: TGTGCCAGCAGCAAAACATTAGCGGGACTGAAACAAGAGACCCAGTACTTC; CDR3: CASSKTLAGLKQETQYF
V: TRBV5-1; size: .; J: TRBJ1-1; length: 14; D: .; DNA: TGCGCCAGCACCCAGGACGGTTTGAACACTGAAGCTTTCTTT; CDR3: CASTQDGLNTEAFF
V: TRBV15; size: .; J: TRBJ1-1; length: 15; D: .; DNA: TGTGCCACCAGCTCTCTAATCGGGGGGCTCACTGAAGCTTTCTTT; CDR3: CATSSLIGGLTEAFF
V: TRBV5-4; size: .; J: TRBJ2-5; length: 15; D: .; DNA: TGTGCCAGCAGCCACGGGACCGAGGGACAAGAGACCCAGTACTTC; CDR3: CASSHGTEGQETQYF
V: TRBV29-1; size: .; J: TRBJ1-1; length: 13; D: TRBD1; DNA: TGCAGCGGGGCGGACAGGGGGCTTACTGAAGCTTTCTTT; CDR3: CSGADRGLTEAFF
V: TRBV5-6; size: .; J: TRBJ1-2; length: 15; D: TRBD1; DNA: TGTGCCAGCAGCGCGGGGGACAGACCTTTGAAGGGGAACACCTTC; CDR3: CASSAGDRPLKGNTF
V: TRBV7-7; size: .; J: TRBJ2-1; length: 13; D: .; DNA: TGTGCTAGCAGCTTACGACGGGCCAATGAGCAGTTCTTC; CDR3: CASSLRRANEQFF
V: TRBV5-1; size: .; J: TRBJ2-7; length: 13; D: .; DNA: TGCGCCAGCAGCCAAGGGACTTCGGGGGAGCAGTACTTC; CDR3: CASSQGTSGEQYF
V: TRBV30; size: .; J: TRBJ1-5; length: 14; D: .; DNA: TGTGCCTGGAGTGCTGGCGGGGCATCTCAGCCCCAGCATTTT; CDR3: CAWSAGGASQPQHF
V: TRBV9; size: .; J: TRBJ2-3; length: 17; D: TRBD2; DNA: TGTGCCAGCAGCGTAGGGCCGACTAGCGGTAGCACAGATACGCAGTATTTT; CDR3: CASSVGPTSGSTDTQYF
V: TRBV11-3; size: .; J: TRBJ2-3; length: 16; D: .; DNA: TGTGCCAGCAGCTTAGATCTCGGGGCTAACACAGATACGCAGTATTTT; CDR3: CASSLDLGANTDTQYF
V: TRBV19; size: .; J: TRBJ2-1; length: 16; D: TRBD2; DNA: TGTGCCAGTATGGGACTAGCGGGACGTTCCTACAATGAGCAGTTCTTC; CDR3: CASMGLAGRSYNEQFF
V: TRBV7-3; size: .; J: TRBJ1-1; length: 14; D: .; DNA: TGTGCCAGCAGCTTAATGGTCTTGAACACTGAAGCTTTCTTT; CDR3: CASSLMVLNTEAFF
V: TRBV7-9; size: .; J: TRBJ1-5; length: 16; D: TRBD1; DNA: TGTGCCAGCAGCTTAGTTTCACAGGGGGCCAATCAGCCCCAGCATTTT; CDR3: CASSLVSQGANQPQHF
V: TRBV7-9; size: .; J: TRBJ2-7; length: 13; D: TRBD1; DNA: TGTGCCAGCAGCTTACAGGGGGCGGACGAGCAGTACTTC; CDR3: CASSLQGADEQYF
V: TRBV12-3/TRBV12-4; size: once; J: TRBJ2-7; length: 13; D: TRBD2; DNA: TGTGCCAGCAGTTTAGGGGAGGGCGACGAGCAGTACTTC; CDR3: CASSLGEGDEQYF
V: TRBV29-1; size: .; J: TRBJ2-5; length: 14; D: TRBD2; DNA: TGCAGCGTTGTGGAGGGGAGGGTTGGAGAGACCCAGTACTTC; CDR3: CSVVEGRVGETQYF
V: TRBV6-1; size: once; J: TRBJ1-6; length: 16; D: .; DNA: TGTGCCAGCAGTGAGGGGGCCGCCGGGGGGAATTCACCCCTCCACTTT; CDR3: CASSEGAAGGNSPLHF
V: TRBV30; size: .; J: TRBJ1-6; length: 16; D: TRBD1; DNA: TGTGCTTACATCCCAAACAGGGGATCAGGCAATTCACCCCTCCACTTT; CDR3: CAYIPNRGSGNSPLHF